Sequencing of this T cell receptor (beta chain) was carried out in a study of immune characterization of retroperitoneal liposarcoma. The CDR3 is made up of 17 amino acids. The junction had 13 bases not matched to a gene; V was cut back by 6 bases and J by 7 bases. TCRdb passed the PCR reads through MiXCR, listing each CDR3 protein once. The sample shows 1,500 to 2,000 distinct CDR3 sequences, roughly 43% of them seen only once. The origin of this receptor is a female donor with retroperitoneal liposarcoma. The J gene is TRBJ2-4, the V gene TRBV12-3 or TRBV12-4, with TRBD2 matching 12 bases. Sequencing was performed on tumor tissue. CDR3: CASSPPSGREFWNIQYF. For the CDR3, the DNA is TGTGCCAGCAGCCCACCTAGCGGGAGGGAATTCTGGAACATTCAGTACTTC.